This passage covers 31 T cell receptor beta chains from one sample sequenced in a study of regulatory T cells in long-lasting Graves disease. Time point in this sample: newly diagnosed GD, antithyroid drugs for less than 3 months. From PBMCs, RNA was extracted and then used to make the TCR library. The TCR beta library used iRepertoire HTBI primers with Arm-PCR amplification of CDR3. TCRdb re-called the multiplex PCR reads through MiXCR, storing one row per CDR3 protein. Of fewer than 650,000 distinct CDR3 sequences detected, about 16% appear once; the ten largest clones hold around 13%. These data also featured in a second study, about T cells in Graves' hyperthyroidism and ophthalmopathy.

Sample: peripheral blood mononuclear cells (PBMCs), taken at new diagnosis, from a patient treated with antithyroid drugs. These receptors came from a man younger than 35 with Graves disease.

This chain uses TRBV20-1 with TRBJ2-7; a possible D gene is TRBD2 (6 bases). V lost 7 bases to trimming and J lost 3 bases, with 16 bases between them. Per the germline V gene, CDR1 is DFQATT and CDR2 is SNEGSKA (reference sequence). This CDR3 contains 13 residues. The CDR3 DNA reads TGCAGTGTAGGCGGGAAGCTCAACTACGAGCAGTACTTC. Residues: CSVGGKLNYEQYF.

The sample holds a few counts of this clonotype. In nucleotides, the CDR3 is TGTGCCAGTAGTATAGGGACAGGGTACGGAATGAACACTGAAGCTTTCTTT. It is translated as CASSIGTGYGMNTEAFF. The chain carries TRBV19 and TRBJ1-1; 8 nucleotides align to TRBD1. Germline CDR1 and CDR2: LNHDA and SQIVND (reference sequence). The CDR3 consists of 17 residues. V shed 1 base and J 0 bases; nucleotides not matched to a gene: 7.

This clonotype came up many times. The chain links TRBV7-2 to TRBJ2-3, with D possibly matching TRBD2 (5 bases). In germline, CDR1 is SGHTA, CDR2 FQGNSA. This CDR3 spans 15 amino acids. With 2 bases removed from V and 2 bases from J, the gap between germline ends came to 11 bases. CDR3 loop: CASSLTPGNTDTQYF. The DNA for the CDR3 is TGTGCCAGCAGCTTAACCCCCGGGAACACAGATACGCAGTATTTT.

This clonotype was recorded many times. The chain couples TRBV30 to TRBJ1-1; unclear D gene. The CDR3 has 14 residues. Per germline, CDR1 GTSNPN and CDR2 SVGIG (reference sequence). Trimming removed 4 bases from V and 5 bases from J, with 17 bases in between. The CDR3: CAWNVVAGWTEAFF. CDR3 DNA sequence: TGTGCCTGGAATGTAGTCGCCGGGTGGACTGAAGCTTTCTTT.

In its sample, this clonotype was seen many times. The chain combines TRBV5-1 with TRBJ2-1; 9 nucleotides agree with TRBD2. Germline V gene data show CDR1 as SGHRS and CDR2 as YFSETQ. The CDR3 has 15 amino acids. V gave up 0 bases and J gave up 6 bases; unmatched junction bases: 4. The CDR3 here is CASSLEVAGVNEQFF. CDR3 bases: TGCGCCAGCAGCTTGGAGGTAGCGGGAGTCAATGAGCAGTTCTTC. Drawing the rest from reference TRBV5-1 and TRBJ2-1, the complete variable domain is KAGVTQTPRYLIKTRGQQVTLSCSPISGHRSVSWYQQTPGQGLQFLFEYFSETQRNKGNFPGRFSGRQFSNSRSEMNVSTLELGDSALYLCASSLEVAGVNEQFFGPGTRLTVL.

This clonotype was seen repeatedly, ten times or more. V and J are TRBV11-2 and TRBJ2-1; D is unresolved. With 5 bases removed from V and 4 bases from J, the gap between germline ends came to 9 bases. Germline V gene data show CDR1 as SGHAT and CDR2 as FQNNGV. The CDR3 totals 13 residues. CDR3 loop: CASSAMGYNEQFF. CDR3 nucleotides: TGTGCCAGCAGCGCCATGGGTTACAATGAGCAGTTCTTC.

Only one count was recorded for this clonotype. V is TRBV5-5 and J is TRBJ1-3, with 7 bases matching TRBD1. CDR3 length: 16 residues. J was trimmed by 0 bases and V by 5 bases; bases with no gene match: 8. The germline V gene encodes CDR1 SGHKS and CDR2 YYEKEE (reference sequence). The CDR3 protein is CASSQQGIYSGNTIYF. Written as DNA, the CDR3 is TGTGCCAGCAGTCAACAGGGGATTTACTCTGGAAACACCATATATTTT.

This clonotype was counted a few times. In nucleotides, the CDR3 is TGTGCCAGCAGTTTTTTAGCTGCAGATACGCAGTATTTT. Amino acids: CASSFLAADTQYF. This sequence joins TRBV12-3 or TRBV12-4 and TRBJ2-3; D is ambiguous. CDR3 length: 13 residues. Trimming took off 3 bases at V and 4 bases at J, with 8 bases between the two ends.

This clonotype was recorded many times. CDR3 DNA: TGTGCCAGCAGTCCTGACGGGACAGTTGAAGCTTTCTTT. Its translation: CASSPDGTVEAFF. J is TRBJ1-1 and V is TRBV12-3 or TRBV12-4, with 7 bases identical to TRBD1. Unmatched junction bases numbered 7, after V lost 5 bases and J lost 7 bases. The CDR3 runs to 13 residues.

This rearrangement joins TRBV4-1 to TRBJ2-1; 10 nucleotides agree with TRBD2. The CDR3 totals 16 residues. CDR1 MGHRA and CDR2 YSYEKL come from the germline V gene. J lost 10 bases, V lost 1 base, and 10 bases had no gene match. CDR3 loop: CASSQGGLAGVREQFF. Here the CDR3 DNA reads TGCGCCAGCAGCCAAGGAGGGCTAGCGGGAGTACGCGAGCAGTTCTTC.

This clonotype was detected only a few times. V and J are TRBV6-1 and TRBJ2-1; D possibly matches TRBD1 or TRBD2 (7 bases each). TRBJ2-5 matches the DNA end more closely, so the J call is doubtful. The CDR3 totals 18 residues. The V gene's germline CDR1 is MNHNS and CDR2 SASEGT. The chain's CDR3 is CASSEKGEGRGSVETQYF. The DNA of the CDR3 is TGTGCCAGCAGTGAAAAGGGGGAGGGCAGGGGGTCAGTTGAGACCCAGTACTTC.

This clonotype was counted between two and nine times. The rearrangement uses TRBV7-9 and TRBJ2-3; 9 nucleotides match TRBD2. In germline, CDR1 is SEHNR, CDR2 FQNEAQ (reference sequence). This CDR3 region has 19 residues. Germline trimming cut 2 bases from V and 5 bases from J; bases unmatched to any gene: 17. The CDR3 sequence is CASSLLLLAGPLRGDTQYF. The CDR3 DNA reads TGTGCCAGCAGCTTATTGTTGCTAGCGGGACCTCTTAGGGGAGATACGCAGTATTTT.

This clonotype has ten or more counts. The CDR3 nucleotides are TGCAGTGCTAGAGGCGGGAGGCTAGTCGACGAGCAGTACTTC. It is translated as CSARGGRLVDEQYF. The genes are TRBV20-1 and TRBJ2-7, with 8 bases lining up with TRBD2. Germline V gene data show CDR1 as DFQATT and CDR2 as SNEGSKA (reference sequence). This CDR3 has 14 residues. V lost 1 base and J lost 5; bases outside the gene matches: 7.

The CDR3 coding sequence is TGCAGTGCCATGGACAGGGTCCGGGGCAATCAGCCCCAGCATTTT. Its translation is CSAMDRVRGNQPQHF. The chain recombines TRBV20-1 with TRBJ1-5; 8 bases align to TRBD1. This CDR3 spans 15 amino acids. With 6 bases clipped from V and 2 bases from J, the junction kept 9 bases outside the gene matches. Germline assignment: CDR1 DFQATT and CDR2 SNEGSKA (reference sequence).

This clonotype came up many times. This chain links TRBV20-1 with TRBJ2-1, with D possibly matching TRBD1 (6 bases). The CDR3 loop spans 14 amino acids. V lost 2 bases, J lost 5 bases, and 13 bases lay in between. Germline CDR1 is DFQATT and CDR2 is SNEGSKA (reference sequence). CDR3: CSARSGDGHNEQFF. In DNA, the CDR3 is TGCAGTGCTAGATCAGGGGATGGCCACAATGAGCAGTTCTTC.

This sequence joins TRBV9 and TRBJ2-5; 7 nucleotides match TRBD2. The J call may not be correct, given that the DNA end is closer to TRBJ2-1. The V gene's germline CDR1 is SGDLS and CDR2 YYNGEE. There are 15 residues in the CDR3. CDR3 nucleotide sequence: TGTGCCAGCAGCGTAGAAGTTGGCGGGAGCAATGAGCAGTTCTTC. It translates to CASSVEVGGSNEQFF.

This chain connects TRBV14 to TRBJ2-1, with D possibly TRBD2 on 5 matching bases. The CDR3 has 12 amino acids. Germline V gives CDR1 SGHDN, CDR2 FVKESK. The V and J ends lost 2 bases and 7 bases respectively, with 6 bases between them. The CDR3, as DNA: TGTGCCAGCAGCCAAACTAGAAATGAGCAGTTCTTC. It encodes CASSQTRNEQFF.

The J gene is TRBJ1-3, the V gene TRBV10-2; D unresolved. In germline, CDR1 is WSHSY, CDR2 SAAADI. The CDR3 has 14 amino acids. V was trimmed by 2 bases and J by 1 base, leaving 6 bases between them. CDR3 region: CASSELGSGNTIYF. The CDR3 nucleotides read TGCGCCAGCAGTGAGCTTGGGTCTGGAAACACCATATATTTT.

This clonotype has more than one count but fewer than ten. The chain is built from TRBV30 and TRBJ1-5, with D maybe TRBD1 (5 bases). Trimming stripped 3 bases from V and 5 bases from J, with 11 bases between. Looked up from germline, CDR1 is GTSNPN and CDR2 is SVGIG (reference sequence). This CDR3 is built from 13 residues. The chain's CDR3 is CAWSMQGDQPQHF. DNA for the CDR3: TGTGCCTGGAGCATGCAGGGAGATCAGCCCCAGCATTTT.

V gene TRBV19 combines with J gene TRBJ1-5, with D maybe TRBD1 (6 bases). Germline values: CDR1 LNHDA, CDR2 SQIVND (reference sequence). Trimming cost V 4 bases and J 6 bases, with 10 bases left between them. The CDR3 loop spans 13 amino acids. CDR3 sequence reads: CASSTETGQPQHF. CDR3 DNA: TGTGCCAGTAGTACAGAGACAGGTCAGCCCCAGCATTTT. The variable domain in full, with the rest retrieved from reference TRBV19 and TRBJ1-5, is DGGITQSPKYLFRKEGQNVTLSCEQNLNHDAMYWYRQDPGQGLRLIYYSQIVNDFQKGDIAEGYSVSREKKESFPLTVTSAQKNPTAFYLCASSTETGQPQHFGDGTRLSIL.

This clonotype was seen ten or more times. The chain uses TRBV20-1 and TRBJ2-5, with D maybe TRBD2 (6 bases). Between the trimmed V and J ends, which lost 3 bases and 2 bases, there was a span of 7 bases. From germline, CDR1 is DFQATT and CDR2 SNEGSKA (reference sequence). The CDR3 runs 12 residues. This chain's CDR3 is CSASGRQETQYF. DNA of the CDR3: TGCAGTGCTAGTGGGAGGCAAGAGACCCAGTACTTC.

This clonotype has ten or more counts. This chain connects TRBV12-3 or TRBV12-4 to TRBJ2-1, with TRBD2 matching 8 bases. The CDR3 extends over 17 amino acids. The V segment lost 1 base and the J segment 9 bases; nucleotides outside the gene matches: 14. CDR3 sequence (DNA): TGTGCCAGCAGTTTAGATTCCCCAGCGGGAGTAGCGGGTGAGCAGTTCTTC. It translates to CASSLDSPAGVAGEQFF.

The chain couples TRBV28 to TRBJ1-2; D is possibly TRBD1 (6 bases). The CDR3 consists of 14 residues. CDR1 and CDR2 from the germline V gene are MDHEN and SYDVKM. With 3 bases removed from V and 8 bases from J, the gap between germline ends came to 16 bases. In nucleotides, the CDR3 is TGTGCCAGCAGTTTGTACAGGGATACGGGGGGCTACACCTTC. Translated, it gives CASSLYRDTGGYTF.

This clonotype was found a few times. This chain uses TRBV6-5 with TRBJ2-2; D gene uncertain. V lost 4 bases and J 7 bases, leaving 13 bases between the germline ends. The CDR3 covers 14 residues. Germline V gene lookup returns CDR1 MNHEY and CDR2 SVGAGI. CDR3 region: CASSFYMTGGELFF. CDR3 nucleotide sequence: TGTGCCAGCAGTTTCTACATGACGGGCGGGGAGCTGTTTTTT.

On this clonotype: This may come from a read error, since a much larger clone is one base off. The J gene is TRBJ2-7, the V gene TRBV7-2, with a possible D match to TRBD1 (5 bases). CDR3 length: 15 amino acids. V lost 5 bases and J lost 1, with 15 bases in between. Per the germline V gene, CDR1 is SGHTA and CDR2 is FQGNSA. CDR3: CASSQSQGPSYEQYF. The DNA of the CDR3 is TGTGCCAGCAGCCAAAGTCAGGGCCCATCCTACGAGCAGTACTTC.

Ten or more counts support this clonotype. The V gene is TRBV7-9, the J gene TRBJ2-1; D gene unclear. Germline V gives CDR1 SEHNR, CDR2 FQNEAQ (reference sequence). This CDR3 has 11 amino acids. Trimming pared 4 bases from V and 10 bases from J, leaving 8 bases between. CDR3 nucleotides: TGTGCCAGCAGCTCAGGTCTCGAGCAGTTCTTC. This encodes CASSSGLEQFF.

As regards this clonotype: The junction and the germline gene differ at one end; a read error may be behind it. The CDR3 DNA follows: TGTGCCAGCAGCGGACGGACAGGGAACTATGGCCACACCTTC. Protein sequence: CASSGRTGNYGHTF. The rearrangement links TRBV7-2 to TRBJ1-2; 8 bases agree with TRBD1. Germline CDR1 is SGHTA and CDR2 is FQGNSA. CDR3 length: 14 amino acids.

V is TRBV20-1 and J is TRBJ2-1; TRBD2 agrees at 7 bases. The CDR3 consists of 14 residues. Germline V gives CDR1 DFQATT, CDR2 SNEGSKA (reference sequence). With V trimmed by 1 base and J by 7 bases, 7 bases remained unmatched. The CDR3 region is CSARAGWGGNEQFF. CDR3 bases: TGCAGTGCTAGAGCCGGGTGGGGGGGGAATGAGCAGTTCTTC.

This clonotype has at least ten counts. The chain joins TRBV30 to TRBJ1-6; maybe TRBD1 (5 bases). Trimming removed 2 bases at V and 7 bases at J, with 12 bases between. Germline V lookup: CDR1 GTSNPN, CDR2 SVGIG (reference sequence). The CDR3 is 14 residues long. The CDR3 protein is CAWSWQGGNSPLHF. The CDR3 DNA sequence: TGTGCCTGGAGTTGGCAGGGCGGGAATTCACCCCTCCACTTT.

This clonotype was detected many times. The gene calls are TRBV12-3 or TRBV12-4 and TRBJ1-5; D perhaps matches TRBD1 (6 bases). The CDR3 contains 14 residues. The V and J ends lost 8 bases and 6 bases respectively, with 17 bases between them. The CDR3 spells CASEDTGGSQPQHF. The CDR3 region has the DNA TGTGCCAGCGAGGACACGGGGGGCAGTCAGCCCCAGCATTTT.

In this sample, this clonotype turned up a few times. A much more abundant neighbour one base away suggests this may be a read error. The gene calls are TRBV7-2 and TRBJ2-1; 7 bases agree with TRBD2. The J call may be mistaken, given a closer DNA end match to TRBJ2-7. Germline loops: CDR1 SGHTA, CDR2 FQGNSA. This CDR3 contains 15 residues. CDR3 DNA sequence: TGTGCCAGCAGCTTGCTGAGCGGGAACTACAATGAGCAGTACTTC. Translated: CASSLLSGNYNEQYF.